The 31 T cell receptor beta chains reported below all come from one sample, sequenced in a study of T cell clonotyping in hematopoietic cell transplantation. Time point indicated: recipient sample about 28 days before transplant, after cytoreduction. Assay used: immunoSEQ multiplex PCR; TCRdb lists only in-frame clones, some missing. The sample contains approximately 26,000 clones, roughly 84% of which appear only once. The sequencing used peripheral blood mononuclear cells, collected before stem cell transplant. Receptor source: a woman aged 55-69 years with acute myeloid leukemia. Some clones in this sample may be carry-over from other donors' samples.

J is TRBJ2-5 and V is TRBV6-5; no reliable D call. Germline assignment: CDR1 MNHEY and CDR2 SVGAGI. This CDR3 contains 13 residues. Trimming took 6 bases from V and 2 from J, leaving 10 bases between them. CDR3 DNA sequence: TGTGCCAGCAGCCTATACACGCAAGAGACCCAGTACTTC. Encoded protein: CASSLYTQETQYF.

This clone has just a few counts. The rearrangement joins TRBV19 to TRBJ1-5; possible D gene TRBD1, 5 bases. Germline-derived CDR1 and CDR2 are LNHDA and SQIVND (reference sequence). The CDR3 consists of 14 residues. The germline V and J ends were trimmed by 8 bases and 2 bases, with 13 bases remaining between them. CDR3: CASRGGWGNQPQHF. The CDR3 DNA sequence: TGTGCCAGTCGGGGGGGTTGGGGCAATCAGCCCCAGCATTTT.

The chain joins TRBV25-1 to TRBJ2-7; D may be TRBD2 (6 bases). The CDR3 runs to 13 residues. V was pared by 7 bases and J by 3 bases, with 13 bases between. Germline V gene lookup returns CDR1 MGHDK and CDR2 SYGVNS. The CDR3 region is CASNPPGGYEQYF. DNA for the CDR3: TGTGCCAGCAACCCACCCGGGGGCTACGAGCAGTACTTC.

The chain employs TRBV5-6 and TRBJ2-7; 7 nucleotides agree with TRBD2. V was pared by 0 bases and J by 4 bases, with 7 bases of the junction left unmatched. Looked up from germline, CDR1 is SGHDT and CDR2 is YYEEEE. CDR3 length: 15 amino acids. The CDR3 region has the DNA TGTGCCAGCAGCTTGGTTGGGCGGGGGTCATACGAGCAGTACTTC. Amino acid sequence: CASSLVGRGSYEQYF.

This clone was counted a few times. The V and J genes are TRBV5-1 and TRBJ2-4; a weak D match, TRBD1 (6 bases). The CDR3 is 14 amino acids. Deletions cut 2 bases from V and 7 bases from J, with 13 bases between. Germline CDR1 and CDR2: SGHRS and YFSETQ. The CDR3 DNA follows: TGCGCCAGCAGCTTAGAGGGGGTGGTGAACATTCAGTACTTC. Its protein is CASSLEGVVNIQYF.

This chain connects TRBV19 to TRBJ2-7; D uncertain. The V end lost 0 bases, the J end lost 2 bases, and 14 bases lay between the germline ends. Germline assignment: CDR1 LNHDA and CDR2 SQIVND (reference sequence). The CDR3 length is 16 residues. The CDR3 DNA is TGTGCCAGTAGTATAGACCTTAGACTGATCCCCTACGAGCAGTACTTC. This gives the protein CASSIDLRLIPYEQYF.

CDR3 coding DNA: TGTGCCAGCAGTTTATTCTGGGGAACTAGCGGCGATATTACCGAGCAGTACTTC. Translation gives CASSLFWGTSGDITEQYF. The chain links TRBV27 to TRBJ2-7; TRBD2 matches 8 bases. The junction had 17 bases not matched to a gene; V was cut back by 1 base and J by 6 bases. The CDR3 consists of 18 residues. Germline CDR1 is MNHEY and CDR2 is SMNVEV (reference sequence).

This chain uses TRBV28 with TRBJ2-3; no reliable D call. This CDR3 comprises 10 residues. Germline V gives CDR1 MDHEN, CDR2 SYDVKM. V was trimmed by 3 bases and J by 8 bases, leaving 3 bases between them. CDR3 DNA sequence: TGTGCCAGCAGTTTCACTACGCAGTATTTT. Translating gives CASSFTTQYF. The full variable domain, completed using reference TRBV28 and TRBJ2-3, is DVKVTQSSRYLVKRTGEKVFLECVQDMDHENMFWYRQDPGLGLRLIYFSYDVKMKEKGDIPEGYSVSREKKERFSLILESASTNQTSMYLCASSFTTQYFGPGTRLTVL.

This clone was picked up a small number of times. CDR3 loop: CASSLTNGFNEQFF. CDR3 nucleotides: TGTGCCAGCAGTTTGACGAACGGATTCAATGAGCAGTTCTTC. This chain links TRBV27 with TRBJ2-1; D not resolved. The V end was cut by 3 bases, the J end by 6 bases, with 12 bases between. The CDR3 is 14 amino acids. Germline CDR1 and CDR2: MNHEY and SMNVEV (reference sequence).

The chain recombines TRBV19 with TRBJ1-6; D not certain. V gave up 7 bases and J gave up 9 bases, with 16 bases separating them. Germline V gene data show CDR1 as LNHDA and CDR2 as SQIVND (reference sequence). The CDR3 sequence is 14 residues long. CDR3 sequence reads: CASTHTGVGSPLHF. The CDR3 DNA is TGTGCCAGTACTCATACGGGTGTCGGTTCACCCCTCCACTTT.

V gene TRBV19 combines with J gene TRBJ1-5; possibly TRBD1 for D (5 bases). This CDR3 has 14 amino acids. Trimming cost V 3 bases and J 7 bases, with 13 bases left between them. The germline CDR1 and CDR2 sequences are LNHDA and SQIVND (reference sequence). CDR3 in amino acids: CASSMIGEEQPQHF. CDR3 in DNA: TGTGCCAGTAGTATGATAGGGGAGGAACAGCCCCAGCATTTT. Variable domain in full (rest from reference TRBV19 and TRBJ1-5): DGGITQSPKYLFRKEGQNVTLSCEQNLNHDAMYWYRQDPGQGLRLIYYSQIVNDFQKGDIAEGYSVSREKKESFPLTVTSAQKNPTAFYLCASSMIGEEQPQHFGDGTRLSIL.

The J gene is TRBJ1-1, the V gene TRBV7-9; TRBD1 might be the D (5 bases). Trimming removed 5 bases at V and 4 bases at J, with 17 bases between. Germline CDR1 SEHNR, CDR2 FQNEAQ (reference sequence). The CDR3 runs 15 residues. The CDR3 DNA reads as TGTGCCAGCAGCCCCAGGGTACGTATGGGCACTGAAGCTTTCTTT. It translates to CASSPRVRMGTEAFF.

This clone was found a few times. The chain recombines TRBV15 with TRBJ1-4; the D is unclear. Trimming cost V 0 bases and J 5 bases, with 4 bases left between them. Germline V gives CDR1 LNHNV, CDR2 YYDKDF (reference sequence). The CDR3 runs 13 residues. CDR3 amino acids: CATSRDLNEKLFF. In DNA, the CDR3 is TGTGCCACCAGCAGAGATCTAAATGAAAAACTGTTTTTT.

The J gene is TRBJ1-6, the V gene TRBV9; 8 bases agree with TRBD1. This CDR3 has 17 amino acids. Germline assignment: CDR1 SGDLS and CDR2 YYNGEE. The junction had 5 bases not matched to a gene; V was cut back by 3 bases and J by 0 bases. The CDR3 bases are TGTGCCAGCAGCGCAAGGACAGGGAGCTCCTATAATTCACCCCTCCACTTT. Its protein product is CASSARTGSSYNSPLHF.

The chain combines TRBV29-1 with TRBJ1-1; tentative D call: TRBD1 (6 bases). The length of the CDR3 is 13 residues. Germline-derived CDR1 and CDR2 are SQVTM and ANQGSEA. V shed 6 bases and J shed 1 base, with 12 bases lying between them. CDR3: CSVRVGGNTEAFF. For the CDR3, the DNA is TGCAGCGTCCGAGTAGGGGGGAACACTGAAGCTTTCTTT.

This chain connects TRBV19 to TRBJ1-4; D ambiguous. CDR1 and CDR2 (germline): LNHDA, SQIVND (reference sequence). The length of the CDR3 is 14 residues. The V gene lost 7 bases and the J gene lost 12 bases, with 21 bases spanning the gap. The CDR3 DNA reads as TGTGCCAGTACTCCTACATGGGTCGAAGAGGAACTGTTTTTT. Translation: CASTPTWVEEELFF. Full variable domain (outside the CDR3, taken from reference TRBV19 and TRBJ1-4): DGGITQSPKYLFRKEGQNVTLSCEQNLNHDAMYWYRQDPGQGLRLIYYSQIVNDFQKGDIAEGYSVSREKKESFPLTVTSAQKNPTAFYLCASTPTWVEEELFFGSGTQLSVL.

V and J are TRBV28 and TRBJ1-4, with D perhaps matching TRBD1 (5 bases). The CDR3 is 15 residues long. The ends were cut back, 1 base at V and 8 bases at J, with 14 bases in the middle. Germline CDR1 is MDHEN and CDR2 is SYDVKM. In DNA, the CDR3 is TGTGCCAGCAGTTTATTGGTCGGTGGGGGGGAAAAACTGTTTTTT. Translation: CASSLLVGGGEKLFF. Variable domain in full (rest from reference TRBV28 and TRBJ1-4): DVKVTQSSRYLVKRTGEKVFLECVQDMDHENMFWYRQDPGLGLRLIYFSYDVKMKEKGDIPEGYSVSREKKERFSLILESASTNQTSMYLCASSLLVGGGEKLFFGSGTQLSVL.

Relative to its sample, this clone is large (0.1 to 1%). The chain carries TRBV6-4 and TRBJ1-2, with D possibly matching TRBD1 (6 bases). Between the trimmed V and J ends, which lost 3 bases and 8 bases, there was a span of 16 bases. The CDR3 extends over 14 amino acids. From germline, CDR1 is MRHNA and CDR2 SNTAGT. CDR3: CASSETGEGSGYTF. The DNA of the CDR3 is TGTGCCAGCAGTGAGACAGGCGAGGGCTCGGGCTACACCTTC.

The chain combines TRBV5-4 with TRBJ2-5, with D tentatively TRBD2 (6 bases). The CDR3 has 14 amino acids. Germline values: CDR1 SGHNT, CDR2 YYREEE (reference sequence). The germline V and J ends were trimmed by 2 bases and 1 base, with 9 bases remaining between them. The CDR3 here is CASSFGGTQETQYF. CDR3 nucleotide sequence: TGTGCCAGCAGCTTCGGGGGTACCCAAGAGACCCAGTACTTC.

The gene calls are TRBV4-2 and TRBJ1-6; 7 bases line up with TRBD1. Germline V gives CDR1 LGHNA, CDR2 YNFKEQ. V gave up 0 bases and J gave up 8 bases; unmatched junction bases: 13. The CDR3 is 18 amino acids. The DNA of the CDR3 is TGTGCCAGCAGCCAAGATTTACAGGGGTGGGGCACCCATTCACCCCTCCACTTT. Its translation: CASSQDLQGWGTHSPLHF.

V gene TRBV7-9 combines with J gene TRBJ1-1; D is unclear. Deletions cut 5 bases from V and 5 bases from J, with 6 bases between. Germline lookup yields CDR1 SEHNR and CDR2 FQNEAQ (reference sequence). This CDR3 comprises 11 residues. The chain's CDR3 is CASSTTTEAFF. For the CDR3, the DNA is TGTGCCAGCAGCACAACGACTGAAGCTTTCTTT. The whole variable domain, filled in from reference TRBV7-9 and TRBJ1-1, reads DTGVSQNPRHKITKRGQNVTFRCDPISEHNRLYWYRQTLGQGPEFLTYFQNEAQLEKSRLLSDRFSAERPKGSFSTLEIQRTEQGDSAMYLCASSTTTEAFFGQGTRLTVV.

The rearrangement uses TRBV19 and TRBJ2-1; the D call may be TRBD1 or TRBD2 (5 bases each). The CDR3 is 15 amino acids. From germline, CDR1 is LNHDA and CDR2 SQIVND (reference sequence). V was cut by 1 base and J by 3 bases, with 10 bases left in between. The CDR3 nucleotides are TGTGCCAGTAGTATAGGGCAGGGAGTCTACAATGAGCAGTTCTTC. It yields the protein CASSIGQGVYNEQFF. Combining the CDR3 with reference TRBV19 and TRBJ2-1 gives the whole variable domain DGGITQSPKYLFRKEGQNVTLSCEQNLNHDAMYWYRQDPGQGLRLIYYSQIVNDFQKGDIAEGYSVSREKKESFPLTVTSAQKNPTAFYLCASSIGQGVYNEQFFGPGTRLTVL.

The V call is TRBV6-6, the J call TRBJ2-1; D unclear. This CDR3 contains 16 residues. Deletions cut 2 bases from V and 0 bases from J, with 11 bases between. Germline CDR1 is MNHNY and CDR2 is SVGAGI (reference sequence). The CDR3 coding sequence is TGTGCCAGCAGTTACCCGTTGGATACCTCCTACAATGAGCAGTTCTTC. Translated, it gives CASSYPLDTSYNEQFF.

Written as DNA, the CDR3 is TGTGCCAGTAGCGGCGGGTACGAGCAGTACTTC. Translating gives CASSGGYEQYF. This sequence joins TRBV19 and TRBJ2-7, with D maybe TRBD2 (5 bases). From germline, CDR1 is LNHDA and CDR2 SQIVND (reference sequence). Between the trimmed V and J ends, which lost 6 bases and 4 bases, there was a span of 7 bases. The CDR3 has 11 residues.

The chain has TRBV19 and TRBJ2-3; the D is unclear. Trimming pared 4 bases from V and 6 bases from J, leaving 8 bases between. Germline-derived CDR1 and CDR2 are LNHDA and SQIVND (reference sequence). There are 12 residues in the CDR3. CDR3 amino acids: CASSTWADTQYF. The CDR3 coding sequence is TGTGCCAGTAGTACGTGGGCGGATACGCAGTATTTT.

The DNA of the CDR3 is TGTGCCAGCAGCGCCGGACGGGCTTCCTACGAGCAGTACTTC. Its translation: CASSAGRASYEQYF. This chain connects TRBV9 to TRBJ2-7; D gene uncertain. The CDR3 extends over 14 amino acids. The V end was cut by 3 bases, the J end by 1 base, with 11 bases between. Germline V gene data show CDR1 as SGDLS and CDR2 as YYNGEE.

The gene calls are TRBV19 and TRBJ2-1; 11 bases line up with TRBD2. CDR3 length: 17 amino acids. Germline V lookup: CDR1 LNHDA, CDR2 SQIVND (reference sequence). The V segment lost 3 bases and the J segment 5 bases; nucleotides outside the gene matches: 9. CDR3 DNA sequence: TGTGCCAGTAGTATCGGTCCTAGCGGGAGGTTCCACAATGAGCAGTTCTTC. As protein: CASSIGPSGRFHNEQFF.

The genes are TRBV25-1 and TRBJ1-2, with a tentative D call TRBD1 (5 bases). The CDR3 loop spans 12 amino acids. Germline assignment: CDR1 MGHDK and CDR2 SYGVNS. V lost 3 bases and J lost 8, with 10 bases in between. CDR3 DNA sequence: TGTGCCAGCAGTGAGGGGGGTGGCGGCTACACCTTC. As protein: CASSEGGGGYTF.

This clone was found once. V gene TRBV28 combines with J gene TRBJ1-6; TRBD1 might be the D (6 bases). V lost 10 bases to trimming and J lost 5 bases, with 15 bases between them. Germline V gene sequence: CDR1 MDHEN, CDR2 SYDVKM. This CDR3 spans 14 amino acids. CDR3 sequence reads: CATLEGGNNSPLHF. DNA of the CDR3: TGTGCCACCCTGGAGGGGGGGAATAATTCACCCCTCCACTTT.

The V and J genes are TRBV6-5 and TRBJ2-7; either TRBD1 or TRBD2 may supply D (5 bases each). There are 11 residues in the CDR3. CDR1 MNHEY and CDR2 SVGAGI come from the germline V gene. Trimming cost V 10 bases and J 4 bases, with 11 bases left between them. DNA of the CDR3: TGTGCCATCGGGGACGGTTACGAGCAGTACTTC. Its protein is CAIGDGYEQYF.

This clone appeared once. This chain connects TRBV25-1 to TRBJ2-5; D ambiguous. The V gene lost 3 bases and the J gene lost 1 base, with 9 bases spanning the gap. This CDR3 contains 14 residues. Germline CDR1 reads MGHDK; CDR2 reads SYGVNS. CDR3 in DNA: TGTGCCAGCAGTGATGGGATGTTCCAAGAGACCCAGTACTTC. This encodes CASSDGMFQETQYF.